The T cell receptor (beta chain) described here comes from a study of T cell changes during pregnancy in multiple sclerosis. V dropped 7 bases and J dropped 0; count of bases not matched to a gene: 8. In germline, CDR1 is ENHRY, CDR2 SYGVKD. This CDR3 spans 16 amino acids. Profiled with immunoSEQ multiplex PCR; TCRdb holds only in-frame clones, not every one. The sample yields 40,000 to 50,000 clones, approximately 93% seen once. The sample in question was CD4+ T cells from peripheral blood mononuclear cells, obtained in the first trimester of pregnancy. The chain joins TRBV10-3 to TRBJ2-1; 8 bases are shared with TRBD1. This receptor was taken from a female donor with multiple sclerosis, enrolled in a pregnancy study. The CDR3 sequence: CAITRTGGSSYNEQFF. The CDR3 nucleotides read TGTGCCATCACCAGAACAGGGGGTAGCTCCTACAATGAGCAGTTCTTC.